The source of this T cell receptor (beta chain) is a study of blood T cell repertoires in COVID-19. Only a few counts were recorded for this clone. The V and J ends lost 0 bases and 3 bases respectively, with 6 bases between them. The length of the CDR3 is 14 residues. Germline V gene data show CDR1 as LNHDA and CDR2 as SQIVND (reference sequence). TCRdb's table, derived via immunoSEQ multiplex PCR, lists solely in-frame clones and lacks some. Of approximately 300,000 clones in the sample, 89% were seen once. The sequence was collected from a man between 18 and 29 years old who had recovered from COVID-19. Sequencing was done on a sample of peripheral blood. The gene calls are TRBV19 and TRBJ2-1, with D possibly TRBD2 on 6 matching bases. CDR3: CASSIEGGYNEQFF. The CDR3 nucleotides are TGTGCCAGTAGTATAGAGGGGGGCTACAATGAGCAGTTCTTC.